This T cell receptor (beta chain) is from a study of T cells in Graves' hyperthyroidism and ophthalmopathy. Overall study findings and caveats: In the blood, most expanded thyroid clonotypes above 0.001 appeared as well.

The table lists this clonotype with many counts. Its antigen is unknown. Template material for amplifying TCR beta CDR3 regions consisted of RNA transcripts. RT-PCR in the first round (using the HTBI primer set) targeted the TCR CDR3. TCRdb recomputed calls from the multiplex PCR reads with MiXCR, one row per CDR3 protein. The sample contains hundreds of thousands of distinct CDR3 sequences, around 15% of which appear only once. The clonotype comes from a middle-aged woman with Graves' hyperthyroidism. Sample: blood.

The CDR3 DNA is TGTGCCACCGGGCGCCTGACACCCTACGAGCAGTACTTC. It specifies CATGRLTPYEQYF. The chain joins TRBV28 to TRBJ2-7; D ambiguous. Germline V gene sequence: CDR1 MDHEN, CDR2 SYDVKM. The CDR3 runs 13 residues. The V and J ends lost 10 bases and 2 bases respectively, with 15 bases between them.